These 3 T cell receptor beta chains were sequenced from one sample in a study of blood T cell repertoires in COVID-19. Some clones are missing from TCRdb's copy, which holds only in-frame ones; the method was immunoSEQ multiplex PCR. The top ten clones hold approximately 2% of a sample with about 130,000 clones, 55% to 75% of them seen once. The source material was peripheral blood. These TCRs come from a woman in her 70s with acute or convalescent COVID-19.

The chain recombines TRBV4-1 with TRBJ2-1, with 12 bases identical to TRBD1. The germline CDR1 and CDR2 sequences are MGHRA and YSYEKL. This CDR3 comprises 17 residues. J lost 2 bases, V lost 5 bases, and 7 bases had no gene match. CDR3 bases: TGCGCCAGCAGCTATACCGGGACAGGGGGCGCCTACAATGAGCAGTTCTTC. Amino acids: CASSYTGTGGAYNEQFF.

The chain recombines TRBV28 with TRBJ1-4; no firm D call. Trimming stripped 5 bases from V and 4 bases from J, with 11 bases between. The germline gives CDR1 MDHEN, CDR2 SYDVKM. The CDR3 runs 14 residues. This CDR3 is CASSPVQFNEKLFF. CDR3 DNA sequence: TGTGCCAGCAGTCCAGTACAGTTTAATGAAAAACTGTTTTTT.

The V gene is TRBV2, the J gene TRBJ2-5; 8 nucleotides agree with TRBD2. The V gene's germline CDR1 is SNHLY and CDR2 FYNNEI. The CDR3 is made up of 14 amino acids. Unmatched junction bases numbered 4, after V lost 7 bases and J lost 0 bases. The DNA for the CDR3 is TGTGCCAGCACTGTTAGCGGGGACCAAGAGACCCAGTACTTC. Encoded protein: CASTVSGDQETQYF.